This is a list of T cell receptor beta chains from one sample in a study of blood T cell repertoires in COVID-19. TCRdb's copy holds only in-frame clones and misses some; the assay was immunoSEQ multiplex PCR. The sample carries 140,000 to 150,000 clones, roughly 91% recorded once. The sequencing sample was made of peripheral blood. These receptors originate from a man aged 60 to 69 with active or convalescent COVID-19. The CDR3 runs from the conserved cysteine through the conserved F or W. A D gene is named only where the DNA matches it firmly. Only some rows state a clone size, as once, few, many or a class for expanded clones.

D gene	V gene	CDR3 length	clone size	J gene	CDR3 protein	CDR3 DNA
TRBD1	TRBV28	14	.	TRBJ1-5	CASSRTGNNQPQHF	TGTGCCAGTAGCCGGACAGGAAACAATCAGCCCCAGCATTTT
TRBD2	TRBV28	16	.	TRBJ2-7	CASSSGTSGSPYEQYF	TGTGCCAGCAGCTCCGGGACTAGCGGGAGTCCCTACGAGCAGTACTTC
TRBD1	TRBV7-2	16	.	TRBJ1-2	CASSRNRPGQGFGYTF	TGTGCCAGCAGCCGGAACCGGCCGGGACAGGGGTTTGGCTACACCTTC
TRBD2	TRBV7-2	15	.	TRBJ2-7	CASSLTQRDSYEQYF	TGTGCCAGCAGCTTAACACAGCGGGACTCCTACGAGCAGTACTTC
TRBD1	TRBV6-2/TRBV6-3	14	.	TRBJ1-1	CASSFGTGITEAFF	TGTGCCAGCAGTTTCGGGACAGGGATAACTGAAGCTTTCTTT
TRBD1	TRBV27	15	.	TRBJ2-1	CASSRQGSSYNEQFF	TGTGCCAGCAGCCGACAGGGGAGCTCCTACAATGAGCAGTTCTTC
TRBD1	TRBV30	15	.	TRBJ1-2	CAWRLRSDRGTGYTF	TGTGCCTGGAGGCTTCGTTCGGACAGGGGGACTGGCTACACCTTC
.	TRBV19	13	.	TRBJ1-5	CASSWGGRQPQHF	TGTGCCAGTAGTTGGGGGGGGAGACAGCCCCAGCATTTT
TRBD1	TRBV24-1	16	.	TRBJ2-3	CATSDLAAGGWDTQYF	TGTGCCACCAGTGATTTGGCGGCAGGGGGTTGGGATACGCAGTATTTT
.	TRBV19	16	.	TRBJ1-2	CASSIAGLPANYGYTF	TGTGCCAGTAGTATTGCGGGTCTTCCAGCTAACTATGGCTACACCTTC
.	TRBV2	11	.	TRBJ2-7	CASGGVHEQYF	TGTGCCAGCGGAGGGGTCCACGAGCAGTACTTC
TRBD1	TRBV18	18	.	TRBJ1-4	CASSSTGPSRVTNEKLFF	TGTGCCAGCTCATCGACAGGGCCCAGCAGGGTGACTAATGAAAAACTGTTTTTT
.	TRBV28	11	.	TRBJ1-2	CASQGRGGYTF	TGTGCCAGTCAGGGGAGAGGCGGCTACACCTTC
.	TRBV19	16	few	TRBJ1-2	CASSLLSSRGDYGYTF	TGTGCCAGTAGTCTCCTTTCTTCCAGGGGCGACTATGGCTACACCTTC
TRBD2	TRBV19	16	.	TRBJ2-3	CASSLAGVRNTDTQYF	TGTGCCAGTAGTCTAGCGGGAGTACGTAACACAGATACGCAGTATTTT
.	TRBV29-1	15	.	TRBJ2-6	CSVGVRDSGANVLTF	TGCAGCGTTGGTGTGCGTGACTCTGGGGCCAACGTCCTGACTTTC
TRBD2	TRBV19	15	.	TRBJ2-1	CASSTLAGGPHEQFF	TGTGCCAGTAGTACTCTAGCGGGGGGGCCCCATGAGCAGTTCTTC
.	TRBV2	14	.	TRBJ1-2	CASSEGLTWGGYTF	TGTGCCAGCAGTGAGGGACTCACTTGGGGAGGCTACACCTTC
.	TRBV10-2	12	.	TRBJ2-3	CASSPPTDTQYF	TGCGCCAGCAGCCCTCCGACAGATACGCAGTATTTT
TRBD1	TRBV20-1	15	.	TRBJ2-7	CSASLSGTGRDEQYF	TGCAGTGCTAGTCTTTCCGGGACAGGGAGGGATGAGCAGTACTTC
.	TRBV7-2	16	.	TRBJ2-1	CASSLGLQPSYNEQFF	TGTGCCAGCAGCTTAGGACTTCAACCCTCCTACAATGAGCAGTTCTTC
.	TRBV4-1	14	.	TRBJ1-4	CASSQDQGREKLFF	TGCGCCAGCAGCCAAGATCAAGGGAGGGAAAAACTGTTTTTT
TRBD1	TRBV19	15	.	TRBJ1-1	CASSPQGGASTEAFF	TGTGCCAGTAGTCCTCAGGGGGGCGCGAGCACTGAAGCTTTCTTT
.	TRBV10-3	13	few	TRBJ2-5	CAISGARGETQYF	TGTGCCATCAGTGGGGCCAGGGGAGAGACCCAGTACTTC
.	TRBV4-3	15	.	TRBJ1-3	CASSHGGGSGNTIYF	TGCGCCAGCAGCCATGGCGGCGGCTCTGGAAACACCATATATTTT
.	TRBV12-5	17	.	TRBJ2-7	CASGSTISRCPIHEQYF	TGTGCTAGTGGTTCAACTATTAGTCGGTGCCCCATCCACGAGCAGTACTTC
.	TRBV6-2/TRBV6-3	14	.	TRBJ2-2	CASSYHRGLNELFF	TGTGCCAGCAGTTATCATCGGGGGTTGAACGAGCTGTTTTTT
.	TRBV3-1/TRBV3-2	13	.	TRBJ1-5	CASSPQGNQPQHF	TGTGCCAGCAGCCCCCAGGGGAACCAGCCCCAGCATTTT
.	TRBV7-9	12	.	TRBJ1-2	CASSQQNYGYTF	TGTGCCAGCAGCCAACAGAACTATGGCTACACCTTC
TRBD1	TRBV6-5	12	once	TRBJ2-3	CATRTGGDTQYF	TGTGCCACGAGAACAGGGGGAGATACGCAGTATTTT
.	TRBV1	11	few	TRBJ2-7	CTSSPSYEQYF	TGCACCAGCAGCCCTTCTTACGAGCAGTACTTC
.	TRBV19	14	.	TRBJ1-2	CASSPGQLRDGYTF	TGTGCCAGTAGCCCAGGACAGCTCAGGGATGGCTACACCTTC
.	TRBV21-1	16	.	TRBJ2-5	CASSPSRQGEWETQYF	TGTGCCAGCAGCCCCTCAAGACAGGGGGAGTGGGAGACCCAGTACTTC
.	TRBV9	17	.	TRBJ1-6	CASSPIGGRGANSPLHF	TGTGCCAGCAGCCCTATAGGGGGACGGGGGGCTAATTCACCCCTCCACTTT
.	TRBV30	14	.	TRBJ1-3	CAWSNSYSGNTIYF	TGTGCCTGGAGTAATAGCTACTCTGGAAACACCATATATTTT
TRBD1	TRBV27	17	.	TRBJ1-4	CASRFGRQGSTNEKLFF	TGTGCCAGCAGGTTTGGCAGACAGGGTTCAACTAATGAAAAACTGTTTTTT
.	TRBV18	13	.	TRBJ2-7	CASSPGAAYEQYF	TGTGCCAGCTCACCAGGGGCAGCCTACGAGCAGTACTTC
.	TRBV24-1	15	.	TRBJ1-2	CATSDLRGGLYGYTF	TGTGCCACCAGTGATTTAAGGGGGGGCCTCTATGGCTACACCTTC
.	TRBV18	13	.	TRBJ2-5	CASSPGTQETQYF	TGTGCCAGCTCACCGGGGACACAAGAGACCCAGTACTTC
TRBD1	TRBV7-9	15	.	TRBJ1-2	CASSLSWGQDYGYTF	TGTGCCAGCAGCTTATCCTGGGGACAGGACTATGGCTACACCTTC
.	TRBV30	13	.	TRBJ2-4	CAFTGLKGNIQYF	TGTGCCTTCACGGGACTCAAGGGAAACATTCAGTACTTC
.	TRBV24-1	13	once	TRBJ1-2	CATSDLQGYGYTF	TGTGCCACCAGTGATCTACAGGGCTATGGCTACACCTTC
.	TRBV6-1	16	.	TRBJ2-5	CASSEARSDFSETQYF	TGTGCCAGCAGTGAAGCGAGAAGCGATTTCTCGGAGACCCAGTACTTC
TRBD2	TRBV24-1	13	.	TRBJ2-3	CATSDLAGDTQYF	TGTGCCACCAGTGACCTAGCGGGAGATACGCAGTATTTT
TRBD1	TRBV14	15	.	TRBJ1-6	CASSQGRQGNSPLHF	TGTGCCAGCAGCCAAGGCCGACAGGGGAATTCACCCCTCCACTTT
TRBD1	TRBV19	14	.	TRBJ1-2	CASSTGTGVYGYTF	TGTGCCAGTAGTACGGGGACAGGAGTCTATGGCTACACCTTC
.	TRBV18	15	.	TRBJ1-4	CASSSGQIQAEKLFF	TGTGCCAGCTCATCAGGACAGATACAAGCTGAAAAACTGTTTTTT
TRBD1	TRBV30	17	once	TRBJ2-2	CAWSVVTGGMHTGELFF	TGTGCCTGGAGTGTGGTGACAGGGGGAATGCACACCGGGGAGCTGTTTTTT
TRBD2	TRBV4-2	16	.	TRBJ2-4	CASSQDTREWKNIQYF	TGTGCCAGCAGCCAAGATACGCGGGAGTGGAAAAACATTCAGTACTTC
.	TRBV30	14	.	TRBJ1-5	CAWSVFSSNQPQHF	TGTGCCTGGAGTGTGTTCAGTAGCAATCAGCCCCAGCATTTT
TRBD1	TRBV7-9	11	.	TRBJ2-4	CASGTGSIQYF	TGTGCCAGCGGGACAGGAAGCATTCAGTACTTC
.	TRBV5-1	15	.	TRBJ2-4	CASSLEGVEKNIQYF	TGCGCCAGCAGCTTGGAGGGGGTGGAAAAAAACATTCAGTACTTC
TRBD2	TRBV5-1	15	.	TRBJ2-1	CASSPGLAGVNEQFF	TGCGCCAGCAGCCCGGGACTAGCGGGAGTCAATGAGCAGTTCTTC
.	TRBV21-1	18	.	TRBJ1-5	CASSNEDRGLCNNQPQHF	TGTGCCAGCAGCAATGAGGACAGGGGGCTTTGTAACAATCAGCCCCAGCATTTT
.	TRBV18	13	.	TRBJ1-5	CASSRERNQPQHF	TGTGCCAGCTCCCGGGAACGGAATCAGCCCCAGCATTTT